The T cell receptor (beta chain) described here comes from a study of graft-versus-host responses after intestinal transplantation (dated by TCRdb to the early 2020s). Broadly, across the study: The transplants that recipients got were multivisceral, liver-intestinal, or isolated intestinal. All recipients received anti-thymocyte globulin induction followed by maintenance tacrolimus and steroids for 3 to 4 years. Graft-versus-host and host-versus-graft alloreactive T cell clones were tracked in the graft, circulation and bone marrow after intestinal transplantation using bulk TCR-beta CDR3 sequencing. To identify alloreactive clones, pre-transplant mixed lymphocyte reaction products were sequenced and compared with unstimulated pre-transplant donor and recipient T cells. A cohort of approximately 24 intestinal transplant recipients, including one retransplant, was enrolled, and a few patients lacking pretransplant specimens were excluded. A peak of at least 4% donor T cells among recipient peripheral blood mononuclear cells was the definition used for donor T cell macrochimerism. Rather than being sequenced by the commercial service, samples from a few later patients were sequenced in-house on an Illumina MiSeq and processed with MiXCR. General findings and caveats noted by the study authors: High GvH to HvG T cell clonal ratios were observed in the allografts of patients with donor T cell macrochimerism. Conclusions were limited by the relatively low number and heterogeneity of intestinal transplant patients. GvH clones were detected in recipient bone marrow, and some of these GvH clones were observed earlier in ileal mucosa or blood, consistent with an intestinal mucosal origin. Peak levels of circulating GvH clones were associated with declines in HvG clones early after transplant.

Library prep was done by the immunoSEQ multiplex PCR assay. For most patients, genomic DNA was isolated with the Qiagen DNeasy Blood and Tissue Kit and shipped frozen to Adaptive Biotechnologies for TCR sequencing. For most patients, genomic DNA was subjected to high-throughput TCR-beta CDR3 sequencing by Adaptive Biotechnologies. Turning to the authors' computational methods: Adaptive's ImmunoSEQ software was the source of the TCR sequencing data for fewer than 20 patients, while three other patients were processed with MiXCR and VDJtools. To correct CD4 versus CD8 sorting errors, any sequence found in both subsets at a frequency ratio below 5:1 was removed. CDR3 nucleotide sequences shared by donor and recipient were removed because the origin of these sequences could not be assigned. Alloreactive clones required at least 2-fold expansion over unstimulated cells and minimum CFSE-low frequency of 0.002% (template counts) or 0.001% (read counts). Clones detected in sequenced pre-transplant spleen, lymph node, or MLR CFSE-low populations of the donor or recipient were defined as mappable. Cumulative frequency of alloreactive clones was calculated as a percentage of all sequences weighted by copy number. In TCRdb, the immuneACCESS table is reduced to in-frame sequences with V and J assigned. These tables do not hold every clone; where another copy was compared, an unresolved V gene accounts for under half, and the others remain unexplained. The V and J calls and clone size are taken from that table; D and trimming were inferred from the DNA. This sample is represented by about 73,000 clones; roughly 90% of them were singletons. The ten largest clones represent roughly 4% of the sample.

This clone was observed a single time. This receptor's antigen is unknown. No base quality values were provided; no much bigger clone lies one nucleotide off. Reading the label with the study, this specimen's time point is: cells obtained before transplantation from donor or recipient. CD3+CD4+ and CD3+CD8+ populations were FACS-sorted from unstimulated pre-transplant donor and recipient cells taken from spleen or lymph nodes. V loses 4 bases of germline sequence and J loses 10 bases, and the interval between the two ends is 15 bases. The CDR3 spans 13 residues, from the cysteine through the phenylalanine. Kept here is only the CDR3 DNA, which spans 39 bases and is read in frame from base 1. According to the germline V gene, CDR1 reads SGHRS and CDR2 reads YFSETQ.

Sequenced material: unstimulated CD8+ T cells sorted from spleen or lymph node cells, taken before transplant. This chain joins TRBV5-1 to TRBJ2-1; a tentative D call is TRBD2 (7 bases match). The TCR sequence derives from a human donor who was the organ donor for an intestinal transplant. Here is the DNA: TGCGCCAGCAGCCGGGGGGCCCCTGCCGAGCAGTTCTTC. It is translated as CASSRGAPAEQFF.